These 24 T cell receptor beta chains were all obtained from the same sample, sequenced in a study of T cell clonality in common variable immunodeficiency. Antigen specificity for these receptors is unknown. Libraries were prepared by immunoSEQ multiplex PCR; TCRdb keeps only in-frame clonotypes and omits some of them. This sample carries about 28,000 clones, none of them present only once. Whole-study results and caveats: Fewer deletions and N-nucleotide insertions were reportedly seen in common variable immunodeficiency TCR beta sequences.

The sequenced material came from peripheral blood mononuclear cells. The origin of the receptors is a human donor with common variable immunodeficiency.

In the case of this clone: Read sequence stops 3 residues before the CDR3 end, and the germline J gene provides the missing end. The chain joins TRBV2 to TRBJ2-5; 8 bases are a match to TRBD1. Trimming at V came to 7 bases and at J to 4 bases, leaving 2 bases not matched to a gene. This CDR3 is built from 12 residues. Per germline, CDR1 SNHLY and CDR2 FYNNEI. The CDR3 bases that were read are TGTGCCAGCACAGGGGGCGGAGAGACC. Translated, it gives CASTGGGET. Given in full, the CDR3 is CASTGGGETQYF.

Turning to this clone: Read sequence stops 3 residues before the CDR3 end, and the germline J gene provides the missing end. The J gene is TRBJ1-1, the V gene TRBV6-2 or TRBV6-3; maybe TRBD1 (6 bases). The CDR3 has 12 residues. CDR1 and CDR2 from the germline V gene are MNHEY and SVGEGT. The CDR3 loop reads CASRTGGAQAFF. The covered CDR3 bases are TGTGCCAGCAGGACAGGAGGGGCCCAA.

Turning to this clone: The read falls 3 residues short of the CDR3 end, and the missing part is taken from the germline J gene. The chain is built from TRBV5-1 and TRBJ2-3, with a weak D call TRBD2 (7 bases). V lost 3 bases and J 6 bases, leaving 17 bases between the germline ends. This CDR3 spans 15 amino acids. Per the germline V gene, CDR1 is SGHRS and CDR2 is YFSETQ. The CDR3 loop is CASSSERGRGDTQYF. Incomplete CDR3 DNA: TGCGCCAGCAGCTCCGAGCGGGGAAGGGGGGATACG.

This clone was observed at least ten times. The read is 3 residues too short to cover the CDR3 end, so that end is filled in from the germline J gene. This chain uses TRBV9 with TRBJ2-5; 8 bases are a match to TRBD2. J lost 2 bases, V lost 0 bases, and 3 bases had no gene match. Germline CDR1 is SGDLS and CDR2 is YYNGEE. This CDR3 is built from 15 residues. The CDR3 region is CASSVEGGGQETQYF. The part of the CDR3 DNA that was read is TGTGCCAGCAGCGTAGAGGGCGGGGGGCAAGAGACC.

On this clone itself: Sequencing ends 3 residues short of the CDR3 end; the germline J gene provides the rest. V gene TRBV7-9 combines with J gene TRBJ1-3; 8 bases map to TRBD1. Trimming at V came to 2 bases and at J to 6 bases, leaving 3 bases not matched to a gene. CDR3 size: 14 residues. CDR1 and CDR2 (germline): SEHNR, FQNEAQ (reference sequence). CDR3 sequence reads: CASSLLTGENTIYF. CDR3 bases read: TGTGCCAGCAGCTTATTGACAGGGGAAAACACC.

Many counts were recorded for this clone. The sequenced fragment ends 3 residues before the CDR3 boundary, so the rest is inferred from the germline J gene. The chain employs TRBV11-2 and TRBJ2-3; a possible D gene is TRBD1 (5 bases). Trimming pared 4 bases from V and 6 bases from J, leaving 14 bases between. The germline V gene encodes CDR1 SGHAT and CDR2 FQNNGV. The CDR3 runs 14 residues. The sequenced CDR3 bases are TGTGCCAGCAGCTCCCCAAGGGGCGCGGATACG. Translation: CASSSPRGADT. The whole CDR3 protein reads CASSSPRGADTQYF.

In this sample, this clone turned up a few times. The read terminates 3 residues ahead of where the CDR3 ends, so the germline J gene completes it. The V and J genes are TRBV7-9 and TRBJ1-2; D ambiguous. Deletions cut 0 bases from V and 2 bases from J, with 4 bases between. Germline V gene sequence: CDR1 SEHNR, CDR2 FQNEAQ (reference sequence). CDR3 length: 13 residues. This CDR3 reads CASSLAANYGYTF. The DNA read from the CDR3 is TGTGCCAGCAGCTTAGCAGCGAACTATGGC.

This clone has only a few counts. The CDR3 goes on 3 residues after the read ends, and that part is filled in from the germline J gene. The chain links TRBV18 to TRBJ1-2; TRBD1 matches 10 bases. Germline CDR1 reads KGHSH; CDR2 reads LQKENI. This CDR3 has 14 residues. CDR3 bases read: TGTGCCAGCTCACCACCGCTGGGACAGGGGACC. This codes for CASSPPLGQGT. Given in full, the CDR3 is CASSPPLGQGTYTF. Together with reference TRBV18 and TRBJ1-2, the CDR3 gives the full variable domain: NAGVMQNPRHLVRRRGQEARLRCSPMKGHSHVYWYRQLPEEGLKFMVYLQKENIIDESGMPKERFSAEFPKEGPSILRIQQVVRGDSAAYFCASSPPLGQGTYTFGSGTRLTVV.

Partial CDR3 DNA: TGTGCCAGCAGTCCCGTCAGGGGGAAAACAGATACG. It yields the protein CASSPVRGKTDT. The whole CDR3 reads CASSPVRGKTDTQYF. The V call is TRBV2, the J call TRBJ2-3; 7 bases are shared with TRBD1. The read halts 3 residues ahead of the CDR3 end, with the missing end drawn from the germline J gene. The CDR3 has 15 residues. Germline lookup yields CDR1 SNHLY and CDR2 FYNNEI. With 5 bases clipped from V and 3 bases from J, the junction kept 8 bases outside the gene matches.

This clone showed up just a few times. The read comes to an end 3 residues before the CDR3 does, leaving the germline J gene to fill in the end. The chain carries TRBV2 and TRBJ2-3; D is perhaps TRBD2 (7 bases). The ends were cut back, 4 bases at V and 4 bases at J, with 18 bases in the middle. The CDR3 is 16 residues long. Germline V gives CDR1 SNHLY, CDR2 FYNNEI. Incomplete CDR3 DNA: TGTGCCAGCAGTGGCACAGGTCACGGGGGGCCAGATACG. It yields the protein CASSGTGHGGPDT. The entire CDR3 sequence reads CASSGTGHGGPDTQYF.

This clone was detected only a few times. Read sequence stops 3 residues before the CDR3 end, and the germline J gene provides the missing end. This chain links TRBV7-2 with TRBJ2-3; D may be TRBD2 (5 bases). Per germline, CDR1 SGHTA and CDR2 FQGNSA. The CDR3 is 13 residues long. Trimming stripped 5 bases from V and 2 bases from J, with 8 bases between. The CDR3 here is CASSKDSTDTQYF. The part of the CDR3 DNA that was read is TGTGCCAGCAGCAAGGACTCCACAGATACG. Filled out from reference TRBV7-2 and TRBJ2-3, the complete variable domain reads GAGVSQSPSNKVTEKGKDVELRCDPISGHTALYWYRQSLGQGLEFLIYFQGNSAPDKSGLPSDRFSAERTGGSVSTLTIQRTQQEDSAVYLCASSKDSTDTQYFGPGTRLTVL.

This clone was observed a handful of times. The CDR3 extends 3 residues past the end of the read, so its final part is completed from the germline J gene. V and J are TRBV6-2 or TRBV6-3 and TRBJ2-1; D perhaps matches TRBD1 (5 bases). Per the germline V gene, CDR1 is MNHEY and CDR2 is SVGEGT. V gave up 4 bases and J gave up 0 bases, with 13 bases separating them. CDR3 length: 16 amino acids. The CDR3: CASSFPTEISYNEQFF. CDR3 DNA, as far as it was read: TGTGCCAGCAGTTTCCCGACAGAGATCTCCTACAATGAG.

This clone was found a few times. Read data end 3 residues before the CDR3 end; the end is taken from the germline J gene. The rearrangement uses TRBV7-6 and TRBJ2-5, with no clear D. The CDR3 has 13 amino acids. CDR1 is SGHVS, CDR2 FNYEAQ, per germline. Trimming stripped 3 bases from V and 5 bases from J, with 10 bases between. The sequenced CDR3 bases are TGTGCCAGCAGCTTCACAGTTTGGGAGACC. This gives the protein CASSFTVWET. The entire CDR3 protein reads CASSFTVWETQYF.

The sequenced CDR3 bases are TGTGCCAGCAGAAGGGCGGGGGGGCCGGTCAATGAG. It yields the protein CASRRAGGPVNE. The whole CDR3 sequence reads CASRRAGGPVNEQFF. The V and J genes are TRBV6-2 or TRBV6-3 and TRBJ2-1, with TRBD2 identical over 9 bases. The read ends 3 residues before the CDR3 terminus; that terminus is restored from the germline J gene. V lost 6 bases, J lost 6 bases, and 9 bases stayed unmatched. Germline lookup yields CDR1 MNHEY and CDR2 SVGEGT. There are 15 residues in the CDR3.

This clone was detected only a few times. Read coverage stops 3 residues before the CDR3 terminus; the germline J gene supplies the remainder. V and J are TRBV5-5 and TRBJ2-5; TRBD1 might be the D (6 bases). Germline CDR1 is SGHKS and CDR2 is YYEKEE (reference sequence). This CDR3 spans 14 amino acids. V lost 1 base to trimming and J lost 4 bases, with 11 bases between them. The sequenced CDR3 bases are TGTGCCAGCAGCTTGCAACAGGGCTCAGAGACC. This gives the protein CASSLQQGSET. The CDR3, in full, reads CASSLQQGSETQYF. The whole variable domain, remainder taken from reference TRBV5-5 and TRBJ2-5, is DAGVTQSPTHLIKTRGQQVTLRCSPISGHKSVSWYQQVLGQGPQFIFQYYEKEERGRGNFPDRFSARQFPNYSSELNVNALLLGDSALYLCASSLQQGSETQYFGPGTRLLVL.

This clone was seen a few times. The read comes to an end 3 residues before the CDR3 does, leaving the germline J gene to fill in the end. The V and J genes are TRBV6-1 and TRBJ2-1; 8 nucleotides agree with TRBD1. Germline lookup yields CDR1 MNHNS and CDR2 SASEGT. The length of the CDR3 is 13 residues. After removal of 3 bases from V and 9 bases from J, the junction contained 4 bases not matched to a gene. CDR3 DNA (partial): TGTGCCAGCAGTGACAGGGGGCTGGGTGAG. Encoded protein: CASSDRGLGE. The full CDR3 sequence reads CASSDRGLGEQFF.

This clone came up many times. The read ends 3 residues shy of where the CDR3 ends; the end is completed using the germline J gene. The V call is TRBV19, the J call TRBJ2-5, with 7 bases aligning to TRBD1. V was clipped by 7 bases and J by 3 bases; unmatched bases: 2. This CDR3 contains 12 residues. CDR1 is LNHDA, CDR2 SQIVND, per germline (reference sequence). CDR3 DNA, as far as it was read: TGTGCCAGTAACAGGGGTAAAGAGACC. Amino acid sequence: CASNRGKET. The CDR3 reads in full as CASNRGKETQYF.

This clone was detected ten times or more. With the read ending 3 residues before the CDR3 end, the germline J gene is used to fill in that end. The V gene is TRBV5-4, the J gene TRBJ1-2, with TRBD1 as a possible D gene (5 bases). Trimming cost V 2 bases and J 4 bases, with 15 bases left between them. Per the germline V gene, CDR1 is SGHNT and CDR2 is YYREEE (reference sequence). The CDR3 runs 15 residues. The CDR3 DNA, read in part, is TGTGCCAGCAGCTTTACAGGATATCAGGGCTATGGC. This gives the protein CASSFTGYQGYG. The whole CDR3 sequence reads CASSFTGYQGYGYTF.

A note on this clone: The read stops 3 residues short of the end of the CDR3; the missing end is completed from the germline J gene. The J gene is TRBJ2-7, the V gene TRBV5-1; 10 bases are a match to TRBD1. The V segment lost 2 bases and the J segment 6 bases; nucleotides outside the gene matches: 8. CDR3 length equals 15 residues. The germline V gene has CDR1 SGHRS and CDR2 YFSETQ. CDR3 loop: CASSLVGDRGSEQYF. The CDR3 bases that were read are TGCGCCAGCAGCTTAGTGGGGGACAGGGGTTCCGAG.

The sample holds a few counts of this clone. The sequence runs out 3 residues before the end of the CDR3; the remainder is reconstructed from the germline J gene. The V and J genes are TRBV19 and TRBJ2-2; possible D gene TRBD1, 6 bases. CDR3 length: 15 residues. Germline V gives CDR1 LNHDA, CDR2 SQIVND (reference sequence). V lost 9 bases, J lost 1 base, and 15 bases lay in between. CDR3 DNA (partial): TGTGCCAGCTCGGGGTGGACAGTGAACACCGGGGAG. The encoded protein is CASSGWTVNTGE. The CDR3, in full, reads CASSGWTVNTGELFF.

This clone has at least ten counts. From the germline J gene comes the end of the CDR3, since the read stops 3 residues before it. V gene TRBV7-2 combines with J gene TRBJ2-7, with TRBD2 matching 8 bases. In germline, CDR1 is SGHTA, CDR2 FQGNSA. The CDR3 extends over 14 amino acids. Trimming at V came to 2 bases and at J to 2 bases, leaving 2 bases not matched to a gene. CDR3 region: CASSLSGGPYEQYF. CDR3 bases read: TGTGCCAGCAGCTTAAGCGGGGGCCCCTACGAG.

This clone occurred many times. The read ends 3 residues shy of where the CDR3 ends; the end is completed using the germline J gene. This chain connects TRBV7-9 to TRBJ2-7; TRBD1 is a possible D gene (5 bases). Germline loops: CDR1 SEHNR, CDR2 FQNEAQ (reference sequence). CDR3 size: 14 residues. Between the trimmed V and J ends, which lost 3 bases and 2 bases, there was a span of 11 bases. The sequenced CDR3 bases are TGTGCCAGCAGCTTCCCCCAGGGCCCCTACGAG. Its protein is CASSFPQGPYE. The entire CDR3 protein reads CASSFPQGPYEQYF.

In its sample, this clone was seen many times. The read ends 3 residues early relative to the CDR3; the germline J gene fills the gap. This chain connects TRBV7-8 to TRBJ2-7; the D is unclear. The V gene's germline CDR1 is SGHVS and CDR2 FQNEAQ. V was clipped by 5 bases and J by 3 bases, with 8 bases between them. The CDR3 covers 12 residues. The CDR3 spells CASSTRHYEQYF. Incomplete CDR3 DNA: TGTGCCAGCAGCACACGACACTACGAG.

This clone was observed a few times. Read data end 3 residues before the CDR3 end; the end is taken from the germline J gene. The gene calls are TRBV7-6 and TRBJ2-3, with 7 bases fitting TRBD1. CDR1 is SGHVS, CDR2 FNYEAQ, per germline. CDR3 size: 13 residues. The DNA read from the CDR3 is TGTGCCAGCAGCTTCGACTCAGGGGGTCCG. Amino acid sequence: CASSFDSGGP. The full CDR3 is CASSFDSGGPQYF.